The TCR beta chain described here comes from a study of vaccination and CD4 T cells after COVID-19. As to treatment: approximately 10-day PBMC culture with coronavirus spike peptide pools or control peptides (ViraFEST assay). With V trimmed by 4 bases and J by 4 bases, 4 bases remained unmatched. Germline CDR1 is MNHEY and CDR2 is SVGAGI. CDR3 length: 15 amino acids. To note about this clonotype: Its antigen is unknown.

Cultured CD4+ T-cell DNA underwent Oncomine TCR Beta short-read sequencing. MiXCR, applied by TCRdb to the PCR reads, yields one record per CDR3 protein. The sample has fewer than 5,500 distinct CDR3 sequences, about half seen once; the top ten hold 25% to 35%. This TCR was sampled from a human donor who had recovered from COVID-19. What was sequenced was CD4+ T cells from blood, cultured in vitro. V gene TRBV6-5 combines with J gene TRBJ1-5, with 10 bases lining up with TRBD1. The CDR3: CASSSGTGANQPQHF. CDR3 nucleotide sequence: TGTGCCAGCAGTTCCGGGACAGGGGCAAATCAGCCCCAGCATTTT.